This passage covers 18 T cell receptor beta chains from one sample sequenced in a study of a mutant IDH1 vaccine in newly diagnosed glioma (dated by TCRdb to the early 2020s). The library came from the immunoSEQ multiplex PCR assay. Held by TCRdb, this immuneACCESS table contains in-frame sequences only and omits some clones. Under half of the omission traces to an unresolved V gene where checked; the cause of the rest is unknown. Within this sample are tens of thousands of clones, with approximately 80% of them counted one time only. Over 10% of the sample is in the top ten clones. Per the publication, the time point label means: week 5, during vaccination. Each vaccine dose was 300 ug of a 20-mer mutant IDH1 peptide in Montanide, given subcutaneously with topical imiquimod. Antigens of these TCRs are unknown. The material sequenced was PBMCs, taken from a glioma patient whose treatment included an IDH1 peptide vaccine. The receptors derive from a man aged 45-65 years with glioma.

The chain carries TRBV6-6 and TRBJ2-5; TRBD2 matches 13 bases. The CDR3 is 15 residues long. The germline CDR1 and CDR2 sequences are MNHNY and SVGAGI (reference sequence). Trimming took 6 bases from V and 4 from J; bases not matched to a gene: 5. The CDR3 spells CASSPGLAGAETQYF. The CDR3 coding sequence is TGTGCCAGCAGCCCCGGACTAGCGGGAGCAGAGACCCAGTACTTC.

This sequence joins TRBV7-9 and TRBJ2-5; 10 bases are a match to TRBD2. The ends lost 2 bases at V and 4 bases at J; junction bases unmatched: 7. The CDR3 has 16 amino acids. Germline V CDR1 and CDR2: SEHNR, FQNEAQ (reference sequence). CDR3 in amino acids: CASSLFLAGAGETQYF. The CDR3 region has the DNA TGTGCCAGCAGCTTATTCCTAGCGGGAGCGGGAGAGACCCAGTACTTC.

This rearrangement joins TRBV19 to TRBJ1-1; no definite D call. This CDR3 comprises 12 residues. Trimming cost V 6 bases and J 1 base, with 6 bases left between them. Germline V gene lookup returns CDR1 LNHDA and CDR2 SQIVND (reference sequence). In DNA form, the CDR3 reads TGTGCCAGTAGGACATCGAACACTGAAGCTTTCTTT. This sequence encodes CASRTSNTEAFF.

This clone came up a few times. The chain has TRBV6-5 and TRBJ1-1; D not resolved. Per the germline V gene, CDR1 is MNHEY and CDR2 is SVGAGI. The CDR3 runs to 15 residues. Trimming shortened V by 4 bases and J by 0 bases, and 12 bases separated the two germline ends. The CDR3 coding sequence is TGTGCCAGCAGTTCCCATTGGACTGTGAACACTGAAGCTTTCTTT. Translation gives CASSSHWTVNTEAFF.

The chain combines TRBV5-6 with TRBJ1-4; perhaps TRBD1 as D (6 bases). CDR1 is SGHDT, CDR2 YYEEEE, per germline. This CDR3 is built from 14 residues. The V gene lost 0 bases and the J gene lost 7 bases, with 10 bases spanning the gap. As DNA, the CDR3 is TGTGCCAGCAGCTTGGGGGGGGCAGGTGAAAAACTGTTTTTT. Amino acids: CASSLGGAGEKLFF.

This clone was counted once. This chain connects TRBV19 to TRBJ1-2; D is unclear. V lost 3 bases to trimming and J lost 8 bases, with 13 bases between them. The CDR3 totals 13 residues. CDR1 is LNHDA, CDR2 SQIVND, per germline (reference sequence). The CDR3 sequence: CASSMSGLGGYTF. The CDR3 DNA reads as TGTGCCAGTAGTATGAGCGGGCTAGGAGGCTACACCTTC.

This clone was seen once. The CDR3 is CASSLDGRAYNEQFF. CDR3 coding DNA: TGTGCCAGCAGCTTGGATGGGAGGGCCTACAATGAGCAGTTCTTC. The chain recombines TRBV5-4 with TRBJ2-1; 7 bases match TRBD2. V was clipped by 0 bases and J by 2 bases; unmatched bases: 2. Germline CDR1 SGHNT, CDR2 YYREEE (reference sequence). The CDR3 loop spans 15 amino acids.

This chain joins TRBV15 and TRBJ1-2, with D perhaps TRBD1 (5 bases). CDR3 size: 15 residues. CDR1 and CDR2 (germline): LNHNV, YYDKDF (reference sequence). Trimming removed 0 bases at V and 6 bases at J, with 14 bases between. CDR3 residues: CATSRDSGRVDGYTF. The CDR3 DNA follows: TGTGCCACCAGCAGAGATTCCGGCAGGGTGGATGGCTACACCTTC.

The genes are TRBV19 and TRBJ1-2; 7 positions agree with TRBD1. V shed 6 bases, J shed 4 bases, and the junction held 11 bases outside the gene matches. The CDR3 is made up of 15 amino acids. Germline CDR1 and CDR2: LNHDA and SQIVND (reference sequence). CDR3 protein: CASRPRQGSVYGYTF. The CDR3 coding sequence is TGTGCCAGTAGACCGAGACAGGGATCGGTCTATGGCTACACCTTC.

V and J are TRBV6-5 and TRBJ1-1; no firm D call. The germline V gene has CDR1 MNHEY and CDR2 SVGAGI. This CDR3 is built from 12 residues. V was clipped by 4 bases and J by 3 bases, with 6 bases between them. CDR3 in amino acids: CASSSGDTEAFF. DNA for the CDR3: TGTGCCAGCAGTTCCGGGGACACTGAAGCTTTCTTT.

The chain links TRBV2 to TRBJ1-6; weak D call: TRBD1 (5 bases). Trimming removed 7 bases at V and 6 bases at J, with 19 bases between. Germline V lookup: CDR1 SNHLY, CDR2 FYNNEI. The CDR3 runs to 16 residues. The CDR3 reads CASKSWDSDLNSPLHF. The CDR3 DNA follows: TGTGCCAGCAAAAGTTGGGACTCGGACCTTAATTCACCCCTCCACTTT.

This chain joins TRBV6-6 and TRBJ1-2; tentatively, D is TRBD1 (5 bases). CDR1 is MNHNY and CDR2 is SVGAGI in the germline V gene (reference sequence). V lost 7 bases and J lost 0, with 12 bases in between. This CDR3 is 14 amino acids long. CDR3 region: CASNGALANYGYTF. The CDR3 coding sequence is TGTGCCAGCAACGGGGCCTTAGCTAACTATGGCTACACCTTC.

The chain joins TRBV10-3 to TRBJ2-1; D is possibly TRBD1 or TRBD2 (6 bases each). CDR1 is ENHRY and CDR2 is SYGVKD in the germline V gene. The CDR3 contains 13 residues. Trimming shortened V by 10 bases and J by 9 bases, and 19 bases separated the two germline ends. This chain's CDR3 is CATSSRRGVEQFF. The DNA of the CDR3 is TGTGCCACCTCCTCCCGAAGGGGGGTTGAGCAGTTCTTC.

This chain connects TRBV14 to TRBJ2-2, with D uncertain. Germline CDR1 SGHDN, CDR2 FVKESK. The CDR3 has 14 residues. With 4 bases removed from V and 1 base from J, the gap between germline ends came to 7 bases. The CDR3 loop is CASSRRVNTGELFF. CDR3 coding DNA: TGTGCCAGCAGCCGCCGGGTGAACACCGGGGAGCTGTTTTTT.

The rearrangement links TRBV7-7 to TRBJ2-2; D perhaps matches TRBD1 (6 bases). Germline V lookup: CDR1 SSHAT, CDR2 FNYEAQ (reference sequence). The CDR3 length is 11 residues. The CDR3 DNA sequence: TGTGCTAGAGGGGGCACCGGGGAGCTGTTTTTT. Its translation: CARGGTGELFF.

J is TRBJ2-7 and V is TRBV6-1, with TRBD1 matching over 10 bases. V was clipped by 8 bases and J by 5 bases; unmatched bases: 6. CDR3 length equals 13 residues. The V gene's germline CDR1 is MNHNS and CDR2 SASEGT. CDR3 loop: CASGRTGGDEQYF. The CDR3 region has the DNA TGTGCCAGCGGACGGACAGGGGGAGACGAGCAGTACTTC.

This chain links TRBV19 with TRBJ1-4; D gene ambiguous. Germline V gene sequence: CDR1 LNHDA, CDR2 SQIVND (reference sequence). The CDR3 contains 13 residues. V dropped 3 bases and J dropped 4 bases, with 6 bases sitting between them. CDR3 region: CASSISVNEKLFF. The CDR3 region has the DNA TGTGCCAGTAGTATCAGTGTTAATGAAAAACTGTTTTTT.

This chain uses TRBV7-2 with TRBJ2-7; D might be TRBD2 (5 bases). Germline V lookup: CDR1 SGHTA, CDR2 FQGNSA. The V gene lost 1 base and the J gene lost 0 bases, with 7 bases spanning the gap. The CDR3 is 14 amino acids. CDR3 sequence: CASSLGRVSYEQYF. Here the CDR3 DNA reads TGTGCCAGCAGCTTAGGGCGGGTCTCCTACGAGCAGTACTTC. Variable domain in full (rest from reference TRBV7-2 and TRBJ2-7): GAGVSQSPSNKVTEKGKDVELRCDPISGHTALYWYRQSLGQGLEFLIYFQGNSAPDKSGLPSDRFSAERTGGSVSTLTIQRTQQEDSAVYLCASSLGRVSYEQYFGPGTRLTVT.